This TCR beta chain was sequenced in a study of blood T cell repertoires in COVID-19. Trimming took 5 bases from V and 9 from J; bases not matched to a gene: 9. Germline values: CDR1 KGHSH, CDR2 LQKENI. This CDR3 has 14 amino acids. This clone has just one count. Data came from immunoSEQ multiplex PCR; TCRdb stores just in-frame clones and leaves some out. The repertoire has hundreds of thousands of clones, 83% of them found once; the top ten carry 1.3%. The specimen was peripheral blood. The V and J genes are TRBV18 and TRBJ2-1; 8 bases are a match to TRBD1. The receptor was derived from a woman aged 25 to 39 with COVID-19, enrolled during active disease. CDR3 in DNA: TGTGCCAGCTCAATCAAAGGACAGGGAAGTGAGCAGTTCTTC. It yields the protein CASSIKGQGSEQFF.